This passage covers 8 T cell receptor beta chains from one sample sequenced in a study of PD-1 blockade in classical Hodgkin lymphoma. Each patient experienced a relapse that followed autologous stem cell transplantation, and brentuximab vedotin exposure varied. Produced via immunoSEQ multiplex PCR; TCRdb's table is partial and in-frame only. The data contain about 94,000 clones, roughly nine tenths of them singletons. This sample comprised peripheral blood mononuclear cells (PBMCs), obtained before the second cycle of nivolumab. The receptors here all came from a human donor with classical Hodgkin lymphoma.

Concerning this clone: Distinct nucleotide sequences in the sample also encode this CDR3. The gene calls are TRBV27 and TRBJ2-7; no clear D gene. The CDR3 runs to 11 residues. Germline CDR1 and CDR2: MNHEY and SMNVEV (reference sequence). The V and J ends lost 6 bases and 0 bases respectively, with 3 bases between them. The CDR3, as DNA: TGTGCCAGCAGCTCCTCCTACGAGCAGTACTTC. This codes for CASSSSYEQYF.

CDR3 in DNA: TGTGCCAGCGGTTACCGGGACAACTACGAGCAGTACTTC. It translates to CASGYRDNYEQYF. The gene calls are TRBV27 and TRBJ2-7; possibly TRBD1 for D (6 bases). Germline assignment: CDR1 MNHEY and CDR2 SMNVEV (reference sequence). CDR3 length: 13 residues. Trimming took off 8 bases at V and 3 bases at J, with 14 bases between the two ends.

The genes are TRBV14 and TRBJ1-2; D call uncertain. From germline, CDR1 is SGHDN and CDR2 FVKESK. Trimming left V 0 bases short and J 4 bases short, with 12 bases between. The CDR3 totals 15 residues. The DNA of the CDR3 is TGTGCCAGCAGCCAAGATCGAGTCTCTTCCTATGGCTACACCTTC. Residues: CASSQDRVSSYGYTF.

The genes are TRBV13 and TRBJ2-6, with no clear D. Germline CDR1 and CDR2: PRHDT and FYEKMQ (reference sequence). This CDR3 spans 15 amino acids. The V end lost 1 base, the J end lost 2 bases, and 6 bases lay between the germline ends. For the CDR3, the DNA is TGTGCCAGCAGCTTAGTAACAGCTGGGGCCAACGTCCTGACTTTC. It yields the protein CASSLVTAGANVLTF.

The chain recombines TRBV2 with TRBJ1-1; a weak D match, TRBD1 (5 bases). V lost 4 bases, J lost 1 base, and 16 bases lay in between. The CDR3 extends over 16 amino acids. In germline, CDR1 is SNHLY, CDR2 FYNNEI. The CDR3, as DNA: TGTGCCAGCAGTGCTCTGAACAGGCGTGGGAACACTGAAGCTTTCTTT. Encoded protein: CASSALNRRGNTEAFF.

V is TRBV14 and J is TRBJ2-7, with 7 bases aligning to TRBD1. Per the germline V gene, CDR1 is SGHDN and CDR2 is FVKESK. The CDR3 runs 14 residues. The V segment lost 5 bases and the J segment 3 bases; nucleotides outside the gene matches: 7. In DNA, the CDR3 is TGTGCCAGCAGCATAGGACAGGCGAGCTACGAGCAGTACTTC. Translated, it gives CASSIGQASYEQYF.

The genes are TRBV9 and TRBJ2-3, with D maybe TRBD2 (6 bases). Looked up from germline, CDR1 is SGDLS and CDR2 is YYNGEE. The ends were cut back, 3 bases at V and 0 bases at J, with 11 bases in the middle. The CDR3 consists of 15 residues. CDR3 DNA: TGTGCCAGCAGCGCCCTAGCGACCAGCACAGATACGCAGTATTTT. It codes for CASSALATSTDTQYF.

The chain has TRBV28 and TRBJ1-5, with D maybe TRBD1 (5 bases). The V end was cut by 3 bases, the J end by 4 bases, with 13 bases between. CDR3 length equals 15 residues. The germline V gene has CDR1 MDHEN and CDR2 SYDVKM. The CDR3 nucleotides are TGTGCCAGCAGTTTGGGGCAGGGATCTAATCAGCCCCAGCATTTT. Translated, it gives CASSLGQGSNQPQHF.